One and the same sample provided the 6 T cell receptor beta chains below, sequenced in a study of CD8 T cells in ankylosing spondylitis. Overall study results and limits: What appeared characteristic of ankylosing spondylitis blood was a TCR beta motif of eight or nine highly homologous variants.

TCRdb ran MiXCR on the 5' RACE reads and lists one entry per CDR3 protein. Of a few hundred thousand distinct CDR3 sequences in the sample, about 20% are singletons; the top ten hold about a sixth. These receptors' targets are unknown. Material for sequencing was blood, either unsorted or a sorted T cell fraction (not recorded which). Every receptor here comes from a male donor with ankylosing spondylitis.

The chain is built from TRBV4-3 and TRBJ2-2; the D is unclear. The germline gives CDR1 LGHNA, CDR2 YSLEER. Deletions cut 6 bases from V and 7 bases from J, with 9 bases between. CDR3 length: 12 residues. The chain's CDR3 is CASRGNGGELFF. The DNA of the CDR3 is TGCGCCAGCAGAGGGAACGGCGGGGAGCTGTTTTTT.

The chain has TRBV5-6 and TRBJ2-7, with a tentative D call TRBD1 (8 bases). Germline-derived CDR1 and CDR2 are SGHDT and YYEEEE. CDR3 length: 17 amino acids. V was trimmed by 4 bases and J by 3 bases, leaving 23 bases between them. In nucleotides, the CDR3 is TGTGCCAGCAGCCCGGACAGGGCTGGCGGGAGCTTCTACGAGCAGTACTTC. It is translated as CASSPDRAGGSFYEQYF.

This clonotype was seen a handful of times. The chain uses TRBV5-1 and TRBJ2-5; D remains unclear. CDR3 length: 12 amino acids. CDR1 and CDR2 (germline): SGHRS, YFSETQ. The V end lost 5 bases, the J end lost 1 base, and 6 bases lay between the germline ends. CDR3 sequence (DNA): TGCGCCAGCAGATACAGCCAAGAGACCCAGTACTTC. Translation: CASRYSQETQYF.

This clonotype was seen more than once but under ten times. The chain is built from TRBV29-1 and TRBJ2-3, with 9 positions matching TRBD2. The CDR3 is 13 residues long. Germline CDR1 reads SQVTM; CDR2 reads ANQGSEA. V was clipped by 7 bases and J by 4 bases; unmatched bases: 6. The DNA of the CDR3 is TGCAGCGCTGGTCGCGGGAGGGCAGATACGCAGTATTTT. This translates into CSAGRGRADTQYF.

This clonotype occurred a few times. CDR3 bases: TGTGCCAGCAGTTACGTCGGACTAGAGGCCGAGCAGTACTTC. Protein: CASSYVGLEAEQYF. V usage is TRBV6-5 and J usage is TRBJ2-7, with TRBD2 identical over 7 bases. There are 14 residues in the CDR3. Germline V CDR1 and CDR2: MNHEY, SVGAGI. V dropped 2 bases and J dropped 6; count of bases not matched to a gene: 7.

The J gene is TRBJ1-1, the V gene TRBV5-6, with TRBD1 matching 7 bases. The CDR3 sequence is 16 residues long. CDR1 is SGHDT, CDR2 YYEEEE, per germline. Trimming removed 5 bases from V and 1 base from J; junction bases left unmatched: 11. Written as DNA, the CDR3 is TGTGCCAGCAGTTATCAAGGGGGCTGGGGGAACACTGAAGCTTTCTTT. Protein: CASSYQGGWGNTEAFF. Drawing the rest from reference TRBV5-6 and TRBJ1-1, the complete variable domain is DAGVTQSPTHLIKTRGQQVTLRCSPKSGHDTVSWYQQALGQGPQFIFQYYEEEERQRGNFPDRFSGHQFPNYSSELNVNALLLGDSALYLCASSYQGGWGNTEAFFGQGTRLTVV.